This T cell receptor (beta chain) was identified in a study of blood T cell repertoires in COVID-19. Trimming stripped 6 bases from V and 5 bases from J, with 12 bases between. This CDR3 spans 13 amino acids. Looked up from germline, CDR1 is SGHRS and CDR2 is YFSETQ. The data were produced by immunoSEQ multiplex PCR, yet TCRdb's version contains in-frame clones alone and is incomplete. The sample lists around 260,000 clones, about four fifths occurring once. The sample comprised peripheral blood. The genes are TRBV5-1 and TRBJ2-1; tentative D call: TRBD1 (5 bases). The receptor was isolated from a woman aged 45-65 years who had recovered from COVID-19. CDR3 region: CASTPRTNNEQFF. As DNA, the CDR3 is TGCGCCAGCACCCCGAGGACAAACAATGAGCAGTTCTTC.